This passage covers 11 T cell receptor beta chains from one sample sequenced in a study of blood T cells in healthy people across ages. Sample-barcoded 5' priming and a J-beta primer mix drove a second PCR of roughly 7 to 11 cycles. In TCRdb, the 5' RACE reads were re-called with MiXCR into one record per CDR3 protein. The sample yields about 620,000 distinct CDR3 sequences, approximately 21% seen once. The specimen was blood. These receptors were taken from an older man in good health.

Concerning this clonotype itself: Here the CDR3 omits its conserved ending phenylalanine or tryptophan, so a read error is the likely source. No DNA is shown, since the ends of the CDR3 on it are uncertain; the CDR3 is the one TCRdb lists. The chain links TRBV5-6 to TRBJ2-4; the table's D call, TRBD1, was not checked against the DNA. Per the germline V gene, CDR1 is SGHDT and CDR2 is YYEEEE. Inclusive of both ends, the CDR3 amounts to 8 amino acids. CDR3 in amino acids: CASSPDRV.

This chain connects TRBV12-3 or TRBV12-4 to TRBJ1-1; 7 nucleotides line up with TRBD1. Germline trimming cut 5 bases from V and 1 base from J; bases unmatched to any gene: 7. The CDR3 has 15 residues. CDR3: CASSLGQAQNTEAFF. CDR3 DNA sequence: TGTGCCAGCAGTCTCGGACAGGCCCAGAACACTGAAGCTTTCTTT.

This clonotype was counted ten times or more. This chain joins TRBV12-3 or TRBV12-4 and TRBJ2-2; perhaps D is TRBD1 or TRBD2 (5 bases each). With 8 bases removed from V and 3 bases from J, the gap between germline ends came to 10 bases. The CDR3 has 13 amino acids. The CDR3 spells CASARDHTGELFF. The CDR3 coding sequence is TGTGCCAGCGCCAGGGACCACACCGGGGAGCTGTTTTTT.

About this clonotype: This may stem from a read error, because a much larger clone lies one nucleotide away. The chain employs TRBV29-1 and TRBJ2-2; 7 bases map to TRBD1. CDR1 SQVTM and CDR2 ANQGSEA come from the germline V gene. V dropped 8 bases and J dropped 0; count of bases not matched to a gene: 6. The CDR3 spans 14 residues. Here the CDR3 DNA reads TGCAGCTCCGCCGGGACAGCGAACACCGGGGAGCTGTTTTTT. Translating it yields CSSAGTANTGELFF.

This chain uses TRBV9 with TRBJ1-4; no reliable D call. CDR1 SGDLS and CDR2 YYNGEE come from the germline V gene. V lost 4 bases to trimming and J lost 0 bases, with 10 bases between them. The CDR3 length is 15 residues. The chain's CDR3 is CASSSEGTTNEKLFF. CDR3 nucleotides: TGTGCCAGCAGCTCGGAAGGCACAACTAATGAAAAACTGTTTTTT.

Of note for this clonotype: Here the CDR3 omits its conserved ending phenylalanine or tryptophan, so a read error is the likely source. The chain links TRBV20-1 to TRBJ1-1; the D gene is possibly TRBD1 (5 bases). V gave up 6 bases and J gave up 3 bases, with 17 bases separating them. Germline V gives CDR1 DFQATT, CDR2 SNEGSKA (reference sequence). The CDR3 is 14 residues long. CDR3 loop: CSALGEPGDTEAFL. The CDR3 nucleotides read TGCAGTGCCCTAGGTGAACCGGGGGACACTGAAGCTTTCCTT.

The rearrangement joins TRBV2 to TRBJ1-3; D is unresolved. Germline V lookup: CDR1 SNHLY, CDR2 FYNNEI. With 8 bases removed from V and 0 bases from J, the gap between germline ends came to 17 bases. The CDR3 spans 16 residues. The CDR3: CASRTETASSGNTIYF. The DNA for the CDR3 is TGTGCCAGCCGGACTGAGACGGCTAGCTCTGGAAACACCATATATTTT.

This clonotype was seen a few times. The chain recombines TRBV3-1 with TRBJ2-3, with D possibly matching TRBD1 (5 bases). The length of the CDR3 is 14 residues. Between the trimmed V and J ends, which lost 4 bases and 3 bases, there was a span of 11 bases. Germline assignment: CDR1 LGHDT and CDR2 YNNKEL (reference sequence). This chain's CDR3 is CASSPRQKTDTQYF. In nucleotides, the CDR3 is TGTGCCAGCAGCCCTAGACAGAAAACAGATACGCAGTATTTT.

V is TRBV14 and J is TRBJ2-5; the match to TRBD1 covers 8 bases. The CDR3 loop spans 16 amino acids. Germline V gene sequence: CDR1 SGHDN, CDR2 FVKESK. The V and J ends lost 3 bases and 2 bases, in that order; junction bases with no gene match: 8. The CDR3 DNA reads as TGTGCCAGCAGCCAGTGGACAGGGAACCCACAAGAGACCCAGTACTTC. Its protein product is CASSQWTGNPQETQYF.

The rearrangement joins TRBV29-1 to TRBJ2-7; TRBD1 matches 8 bases. V trimming: 3 bases; J trimming: 3 bases; junction bases outside the gene matches: 13. The germline V gene encodes CDR1 SQVTM and CDR2 ANQGSEA. The CDR3 has 16 residues. The DNA of the CDR3 is TGCAGCGTTGAGGGGGGACAGGCAATGTCCGGCTACGAGCAGTACTTC. It yields the protein CSVEGGQAMSGYEQYF.

This clonotype was recorded at least ten times. The chain couples TRBV5-1 to TRBJ2-3, with no clear D. CDR1 is SGHRS, CDR2 YFSETQ, per germline. The CDR3 spans 15 residues. V lost 4 bases, J lost 5 bases, and 17 bases lay in between. In DNA, the CDR3 is TGCGCCAGCAGCCTGGCTGGGAATCCGGAAGATACGCAGTATTTT. This encodes CASSLAGNPEDTQYF.